These 11 T cell receptor beta chains came from one sample sequenced in a study of CD8 T cells in Susac syndrome. With random hexamers, roughly 0.45 to 1 ug RNA was reverse transcribed. TCRdb reprocessed the immunoSEQ multiplex PCR reads via MiXCR and lists one record per CDR3 protein. The profile shows about 110,000 distinct CDR3 sequences, about 95% of them singletons. Specimen: CD4+ T cells from PBMCs. Receptors originate from a human donor in good health.

This rearrangement joins TRBV7-9 to TRBJ1-3; possible D gene TRBD1, 5 bases. CDR3 length: 15 amino acids. Germline assignment: CDR1 SEHNR and CDR2 FQNEAQ (reference sequence). Trimming cost V 3 bases and J 0 bases, with 9 bases left between them. In DNA, the CDR3 is TGTGCCAGCAGCTTTCAGGGCGACTCTGGAAACACCATATATTTT. It translates to CASSFQGDSGNTIYF.

The V and J genes are TRBV20-1 and TRBJ2-6; D ambiguous. The germline CDR1 and CDR2 sequences are DFQATT and SNEGSKA (reference sequence). Trimming removed 1 base at V and 0 bases at J, with 1 base between. The CDR3 totals 13 residues. CDR3 protein: CSARGSGANVLTF. The CDR3 nucleotides read TGCAGTGCTAGAGGCTCTGGGGCCAACGTCCTGACTTTC.

The chain couples TRBV12-3 or TRBV12-4 to TRBJ1-3; D gene uncertain. The V and J ends lost 6 bases and 0 bases respectively, with 12 bases between them. The CDR3 is 15 residues long. The DNA for the CDR3 is TGTGCCAGCAGACTCGGGCCTACCTCTGGAAACACCATATATTTT. This codes for CASRLGPTSGNTIYF.

The genes are TRBV7-3 and TRBJ1-1; weak D call: TRBD1 (5 bases). There are 13 residues in the CDR3. The V and J ends lost 4 bases and 4 bases respectively, with 10 bases between them. Germline lookup yields CDR1 SGHTA and CDR2 FQGTGA. The CDR3 sequence: CASSSQGGTEAFF. CDR3 nucleotide sequence: TGTGCCAGCAGCTCCCAGGGCGGCACTGAAGCTTTCTTT.

This chain joins TRBV7-2 and TRBJ1-2, with TRBD1 as a possible D gene (5 bases). V was cut by 9 bases and J by 2 bases, with 10 bases left in between. The CDR3 totals 12 residues. Germline V gene lookup returns CDR1 SGHTA and CDR2 FQGNSA. The CDR3 DNA follows: TGTGCCAGTTCGGACACAAACTATGGCTACACCTTC. It specifies CASSDTNYGYTF.

The chain uses TRBV12-3 or TRBV12-4 and TRBJ1-4; D is undetermined. The V gene lost 1 base and the J gene lost 0 bases, with 15 bases spanning the gap. The CDR3 has 18 residues. The CDR3 sequence: CASSLDGRPEATNEKLFF. CDR3 DNA: TGTGCCAGCAGTTTAGATGGGAGACCGGAGGCAACTAATGAAAAACTGTTTTTT.

The rearrangement joins TRBV19 to TRBJ2-5, with TRBD1 identical over 7 bases. The junction had 6 bases not matched to a gene; V was cut back by 6 bases and J by 5 bases. Germline CDR1 reads LNHDA; CDR2 reads SQIVND (reference sequence). The CDR3 consists of 13 residues. CDR3 amino acids: CASRRGQVETQYF. DNA for the CDR3: TGTGCCAGTAGAAGGGGGCAGGTGGAGACCCAGTACTTC.

The J gene is TRBJ1-1, the V gene TRBV19; D might be TRBD1 (5 bases). CDR1 LNHDA and CDR2 SQIVND come from the germline V gene (reference sequence). V dropped 5 bases and J dropped 5 bases, with 15 bases sitting between them. This CDR3 spans 14 amino acids. CDR3: CASSADQGRTEAFF. The CDR3 DNA sequence: TGTGCCAGTAGTGCCGACCAGGGTAGAACTGAAGCTTTCTTT. Looking up the rest from reference TRBV19 and TRBJ1-1 gives the full variable domain: DGGITQSPKYLFRKEGQNVTLSCEQNLNHDAMYWYRQDPGQGLRLIYYSQIVNDFQKGDIAEGYSVSREKKESFPLTVTSAQKNPTAFYLCASSADQGRTEAFFGQGTRLTVV.

V is TRBV28 and J is TRBJ2-3; 7 bases map to TRBD1. V trimming: 6 bases; J trimming: 6 bases; junction bases outside the gene matches: 21. CDR3 length equals 18 residues. CDR1 and CDR2 from the germline V gene are MDHEN and SYDVKM. The CDR3 nucleotides read TGTGCCAGCAGCCCCGGTACCGGGACAGCACGCGTCCGGGATACGCAGTATTTT. This codes for CASSPGTGTARVRDTQYF.

The chain uses TRBV28 and TRBJ2-7; either TRBD1 or TRBD2 may fit D (5 bases each). The CDR3 has 13 amino acids. Between the trimmed V and J ends, which lost 5 bases and 2 bases, there was a span of 10 bases. Germline lookup yields CDR1 MDHEN and CDR2 SYDVKM. The chain's CDR3 is CASSGTPTYEQYF. The CDR3 nucleotides read TGTGCCAGCAGTGGGACCCCCACCTACGAGCAGTACTTC. Drawing the rest from reference TRBV28 and TRBJ2-7, the complete variable domain is DVKVTQSSRYLVKRTGEKVFLECVQDMDHENMFWYRQDPGLGLRLIYFSYDVKMKEKGDIPEGYSVSREKKERFSLILESASTNQTSMYLCASSGTPTYEQYFGPGTRLTVT.

The chain combines TRBV4-2 with TRBJ1-1, with 8 bases matching TRBD1. The CDR3 is made up of 18 amino acids. Germline V gives CDR1 LGHNA, CDR2 YNFKEQ. Trimming at V came to 4 bases and at J to 1 base, leaving 14 bases not matched to a gene. CDR3 DNA: TGTGCCAGCAGCCCGGCCCCCACCCGGACAGGGAAGAACACTGAAGCTTTCTTT. Translating gives CASSPAPTRTGKNTEAFF.